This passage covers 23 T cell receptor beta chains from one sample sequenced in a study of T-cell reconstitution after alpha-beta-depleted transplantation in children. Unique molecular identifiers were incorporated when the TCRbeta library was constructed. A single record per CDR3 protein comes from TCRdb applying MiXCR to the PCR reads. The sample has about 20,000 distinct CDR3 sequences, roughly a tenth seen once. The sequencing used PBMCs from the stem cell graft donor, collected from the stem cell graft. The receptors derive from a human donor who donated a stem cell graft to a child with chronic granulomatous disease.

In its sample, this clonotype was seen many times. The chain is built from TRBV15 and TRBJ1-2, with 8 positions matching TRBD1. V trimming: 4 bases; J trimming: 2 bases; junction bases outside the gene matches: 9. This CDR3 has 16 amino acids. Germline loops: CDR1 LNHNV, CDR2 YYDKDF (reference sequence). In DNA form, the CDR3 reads TGTGCCACCAGCAAAGACAGGGGAAGTCCAAACTATGGCTACACCTTC. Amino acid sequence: CATSKDRGSPNYGYTF.

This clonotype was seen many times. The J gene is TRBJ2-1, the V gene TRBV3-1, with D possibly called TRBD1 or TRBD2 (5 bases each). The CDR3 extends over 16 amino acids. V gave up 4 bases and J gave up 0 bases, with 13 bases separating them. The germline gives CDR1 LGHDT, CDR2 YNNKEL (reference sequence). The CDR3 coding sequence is TGTGCCAGCAGCCTTACCGGGACCCTCTCCTACAATGAGCAGTTCTTC. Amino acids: CASSLTGTLSYNEQFF.

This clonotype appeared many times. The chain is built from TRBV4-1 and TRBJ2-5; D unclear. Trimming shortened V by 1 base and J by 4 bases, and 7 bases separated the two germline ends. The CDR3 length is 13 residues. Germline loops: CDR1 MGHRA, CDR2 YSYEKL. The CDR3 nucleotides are TGCGCCAGCAGCCAAGTATATCTAGAGACCCAGTACTTC. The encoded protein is CASSQVYLETQYF.

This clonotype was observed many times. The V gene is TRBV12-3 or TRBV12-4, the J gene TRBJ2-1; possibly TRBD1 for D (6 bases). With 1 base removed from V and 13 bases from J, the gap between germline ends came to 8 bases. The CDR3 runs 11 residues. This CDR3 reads CASSLEDRQFF. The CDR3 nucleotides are TGTGCCAGCAGTTTAGAGGACAGACAGTTCTTC.

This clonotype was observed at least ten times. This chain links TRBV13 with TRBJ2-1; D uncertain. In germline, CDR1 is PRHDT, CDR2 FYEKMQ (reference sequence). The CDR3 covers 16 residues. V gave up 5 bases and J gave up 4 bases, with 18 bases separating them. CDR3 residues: CASSPSGLPKYNEQFF. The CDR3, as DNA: TGTGCCAGCAGCCCATCAGGTTTACCTAAGTACAATGAGCAGTTCTTC.

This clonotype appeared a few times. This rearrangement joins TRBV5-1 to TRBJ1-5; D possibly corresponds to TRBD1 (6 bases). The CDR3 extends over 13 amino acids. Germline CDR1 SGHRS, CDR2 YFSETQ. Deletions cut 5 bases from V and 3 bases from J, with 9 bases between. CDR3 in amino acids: CASRWGPNQPQHF. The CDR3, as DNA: TGCGCCAGCAGGTGGGGGCCCAATCAGCCCCAGCATTTT.

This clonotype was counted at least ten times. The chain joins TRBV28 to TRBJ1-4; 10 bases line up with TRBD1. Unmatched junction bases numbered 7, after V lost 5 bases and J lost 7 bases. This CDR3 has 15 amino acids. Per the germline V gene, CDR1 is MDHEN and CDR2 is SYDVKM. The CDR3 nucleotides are TGTGCCAGCAGTCCAGGAGGGGACAGGGGTGAAAAACTGTTTTTT. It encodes CASSPGGDRGEKLFF.

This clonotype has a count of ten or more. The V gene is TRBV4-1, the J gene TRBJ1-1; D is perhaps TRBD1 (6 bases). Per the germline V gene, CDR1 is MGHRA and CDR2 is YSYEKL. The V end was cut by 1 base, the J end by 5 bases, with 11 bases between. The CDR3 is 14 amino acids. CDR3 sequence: CASSQVGRGTEAFF. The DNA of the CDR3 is TGCGCCAGCAGCCAAGTGGGCAGGGGAACTGAAGCTTTCTTT.

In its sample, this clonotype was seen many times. CDR3 amino acids: CASMGGEQYF. In DNA form, the CDR3 reads TGTGCCAGCATGGGGGGCGAGCAGTACTTC. This chain connects TRBV12-3 or TRBV12-4 to TRBJ2-7, with D perhaps TRBD2 (6 bases). Trimming took off 7 bases at V and 6 bases at J, with 7 bases between the two ends. This CDR3 contains 10 residues.

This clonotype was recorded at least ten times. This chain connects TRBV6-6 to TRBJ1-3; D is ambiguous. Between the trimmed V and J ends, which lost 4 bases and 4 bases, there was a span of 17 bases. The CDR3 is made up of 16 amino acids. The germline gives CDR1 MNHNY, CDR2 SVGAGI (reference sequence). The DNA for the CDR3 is TGTGCCAGCAGTTCCCCCATGGGGAGGACCGGAAACACCATATATTTT. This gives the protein CASSSPMGRTGNTIYF.

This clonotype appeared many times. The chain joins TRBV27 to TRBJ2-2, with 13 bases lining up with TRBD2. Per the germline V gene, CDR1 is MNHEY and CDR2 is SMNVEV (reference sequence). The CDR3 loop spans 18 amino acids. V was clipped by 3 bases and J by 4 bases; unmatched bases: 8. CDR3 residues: CASSLVLAGGPVTGELFF. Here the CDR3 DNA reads TGTGCCAGCAGTTTGGTACTAGCGGGAGGGCCGGTCACCGGGGAGCTGTTTTTT.

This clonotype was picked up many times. The CDR3 DNA reads TGTGCCAGCAGCCGTTCAATCGGAGGGACCAATGAGCAGTTCTTC. It encodes CASSRSIGGTNEQFF. The genes are TRBV3-1 and TRBJ2-1; weak D call: TRBD2 (6 bases). The ends were cut back, 4 bases at V and 6 bases at J, with 16 bases in the middle. The CDR3 is 15 residues long. Germline lookup yields CDR1 LGHDT and CDR2 YNNKEL (reference sequence).

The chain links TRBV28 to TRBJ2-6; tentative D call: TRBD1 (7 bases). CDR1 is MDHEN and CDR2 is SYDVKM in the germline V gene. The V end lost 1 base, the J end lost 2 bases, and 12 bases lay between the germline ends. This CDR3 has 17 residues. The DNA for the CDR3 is TGTGCCAGCAGTTTATTCACAGGGGAGGCTGGGGCCAACGTCCTGACTTTC. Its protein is CASSLFTGEAGANVLTF. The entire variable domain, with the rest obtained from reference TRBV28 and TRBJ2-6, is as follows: DVKVTQSSRYLVKRTGEKVFLECVQDMDHENMFWYRQDPGLGLRLIYFSYDVKMKEKGDIPEGYSVSREKKERFSLILESASTNQTSMYLCASSLFTGEAGANVLTFGAGSRLTVL.

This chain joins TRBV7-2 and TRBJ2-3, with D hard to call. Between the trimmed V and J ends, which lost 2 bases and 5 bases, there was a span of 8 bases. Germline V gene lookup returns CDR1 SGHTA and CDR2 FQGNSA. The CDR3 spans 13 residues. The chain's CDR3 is CASSLLGRDTQYF. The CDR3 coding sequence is TGTGCCAGCAGCTTACTAGGAAGAGATACGCAGTATTTT.

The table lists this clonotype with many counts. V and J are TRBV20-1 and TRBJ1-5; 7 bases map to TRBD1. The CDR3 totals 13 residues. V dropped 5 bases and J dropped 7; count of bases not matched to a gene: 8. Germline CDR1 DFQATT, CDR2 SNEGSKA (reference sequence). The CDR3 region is CSAVQGIQQPQHF. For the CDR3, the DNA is TGCAGTGCTGTACAGGGGATCCAACAGCCCCAGCATTTT.

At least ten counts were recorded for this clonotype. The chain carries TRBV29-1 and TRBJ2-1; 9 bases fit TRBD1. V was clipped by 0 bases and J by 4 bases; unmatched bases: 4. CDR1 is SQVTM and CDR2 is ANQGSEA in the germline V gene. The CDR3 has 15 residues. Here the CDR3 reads CSVEEWDRVYNEQFF. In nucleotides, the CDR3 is TGCAGCGTTGAAGAGTGGGACAGGGTTTACAATGAGCAGTTCTTC.

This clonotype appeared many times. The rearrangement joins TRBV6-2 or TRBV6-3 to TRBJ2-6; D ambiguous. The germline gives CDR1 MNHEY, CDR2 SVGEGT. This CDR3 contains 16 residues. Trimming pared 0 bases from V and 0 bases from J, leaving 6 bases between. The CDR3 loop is CASSYSRLSGANVLTF. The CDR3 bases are TGTGCCAGCAGTTACTCGAGACTCTCTGGGGCCAACGTCCTGACTTTC.

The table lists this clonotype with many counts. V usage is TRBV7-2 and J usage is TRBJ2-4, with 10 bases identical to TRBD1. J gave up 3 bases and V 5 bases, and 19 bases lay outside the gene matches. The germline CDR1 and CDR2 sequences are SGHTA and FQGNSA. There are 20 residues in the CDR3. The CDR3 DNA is TGTGCCAGCAGCCCCCCTAGGATTGGCGGACAGGGGGGGGTCAAAAACATTCAGTACTTC. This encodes CASSPPRIGGQGGVKNIQYF. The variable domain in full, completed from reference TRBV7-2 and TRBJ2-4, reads GAGVSQSPSNKVTEKGKDVELRCDPISGHTALYWYRQSLGQGLEFLIYFQGNSAPDKSGLPSDRFSAERTGGSVSTLTIQRTQQEDSAVYLCASSPPRIGGQGGVKNIQYFGAGTRLSVL.

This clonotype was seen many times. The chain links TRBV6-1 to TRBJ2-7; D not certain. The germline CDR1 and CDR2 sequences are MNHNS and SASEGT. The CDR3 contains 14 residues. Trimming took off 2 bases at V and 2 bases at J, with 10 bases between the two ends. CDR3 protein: CASSELGKTYEQYF. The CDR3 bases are TGTGCCAGCAGTGAACTGGGGAAAACCTACGAGCAGTACTTC.

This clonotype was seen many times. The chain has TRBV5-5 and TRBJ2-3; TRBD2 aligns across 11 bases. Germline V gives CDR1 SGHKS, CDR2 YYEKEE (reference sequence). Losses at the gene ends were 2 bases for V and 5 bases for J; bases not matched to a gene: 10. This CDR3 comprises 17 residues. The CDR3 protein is CASSFTHSGGALDTQYF. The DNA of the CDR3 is TGTGCCAGCAGCTTCACCCATAGCGGGGGGGCACTAGATACGCAGTATTTT.

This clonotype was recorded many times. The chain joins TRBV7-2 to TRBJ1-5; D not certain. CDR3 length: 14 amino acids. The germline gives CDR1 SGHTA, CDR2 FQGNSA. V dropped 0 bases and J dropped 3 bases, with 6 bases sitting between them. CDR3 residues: CASSLAGNNQPQHF. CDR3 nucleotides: TGTGCCAGCAGCTTAGCCGGGAACAATCAGCCCCAGCATTTT.

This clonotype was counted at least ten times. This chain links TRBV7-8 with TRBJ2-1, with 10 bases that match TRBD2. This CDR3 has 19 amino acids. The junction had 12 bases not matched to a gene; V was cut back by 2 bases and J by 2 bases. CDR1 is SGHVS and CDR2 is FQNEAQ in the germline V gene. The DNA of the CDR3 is TGTGCCAGCAGCTTATCGGTTCCCCAACTAGCGGGACCCTACAATGAGCAGTTCTTC. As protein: CASSLSVPQLAGPYNEQFF.

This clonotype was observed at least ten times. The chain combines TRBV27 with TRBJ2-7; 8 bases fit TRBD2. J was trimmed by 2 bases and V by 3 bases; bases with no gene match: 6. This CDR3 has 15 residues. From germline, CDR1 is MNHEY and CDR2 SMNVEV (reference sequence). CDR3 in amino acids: CASSFSGAGAYEQYF. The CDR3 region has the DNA TGTGCCAGCAGTTTCTCAGGAGCGGGGGCCTACGAGCAGTACTTC.